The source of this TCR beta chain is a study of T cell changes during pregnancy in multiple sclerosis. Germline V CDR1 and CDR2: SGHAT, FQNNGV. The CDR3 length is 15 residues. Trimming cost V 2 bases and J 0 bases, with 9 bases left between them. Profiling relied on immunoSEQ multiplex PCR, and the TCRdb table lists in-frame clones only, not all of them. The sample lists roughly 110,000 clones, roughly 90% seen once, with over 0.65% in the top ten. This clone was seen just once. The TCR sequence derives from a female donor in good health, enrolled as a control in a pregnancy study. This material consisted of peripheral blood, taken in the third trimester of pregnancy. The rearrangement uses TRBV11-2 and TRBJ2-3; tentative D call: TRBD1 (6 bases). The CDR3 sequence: CASSLLQGSTDTQYF. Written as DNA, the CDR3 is TGTGCCAGCAGCTTACTACAGGGTAGCACAGATACGCAGTATTTT.